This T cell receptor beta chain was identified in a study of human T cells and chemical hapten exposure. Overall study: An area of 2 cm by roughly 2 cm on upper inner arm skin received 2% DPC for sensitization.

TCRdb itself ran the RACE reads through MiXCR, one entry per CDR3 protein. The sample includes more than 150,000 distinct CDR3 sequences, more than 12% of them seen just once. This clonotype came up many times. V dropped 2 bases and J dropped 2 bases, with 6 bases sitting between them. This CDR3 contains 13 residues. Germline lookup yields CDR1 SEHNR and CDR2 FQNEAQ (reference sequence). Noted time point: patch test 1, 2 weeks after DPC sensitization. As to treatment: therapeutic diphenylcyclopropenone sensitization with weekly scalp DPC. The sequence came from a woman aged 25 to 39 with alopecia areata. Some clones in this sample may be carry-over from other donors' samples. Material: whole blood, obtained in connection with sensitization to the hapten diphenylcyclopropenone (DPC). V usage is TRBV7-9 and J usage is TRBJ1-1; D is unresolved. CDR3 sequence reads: CASSLSLNTEAFF. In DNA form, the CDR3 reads TGTGCCAGCAGCTTATCTCTCAACACTGAAGCTTTCTTT.